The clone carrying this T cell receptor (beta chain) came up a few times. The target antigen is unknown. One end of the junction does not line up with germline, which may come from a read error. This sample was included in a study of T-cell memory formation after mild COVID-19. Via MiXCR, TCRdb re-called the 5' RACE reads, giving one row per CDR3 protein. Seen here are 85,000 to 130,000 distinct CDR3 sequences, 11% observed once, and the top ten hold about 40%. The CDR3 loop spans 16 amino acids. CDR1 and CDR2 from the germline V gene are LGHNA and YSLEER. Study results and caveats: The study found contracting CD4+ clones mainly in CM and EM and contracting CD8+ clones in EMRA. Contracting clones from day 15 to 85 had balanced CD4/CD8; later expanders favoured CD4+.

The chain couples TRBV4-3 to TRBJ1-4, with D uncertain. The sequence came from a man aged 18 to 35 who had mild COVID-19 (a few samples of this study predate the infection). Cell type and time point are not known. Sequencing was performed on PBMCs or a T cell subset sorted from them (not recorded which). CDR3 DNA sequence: TGCCCCAGCAGAAAGTCCCGCAGTTCAACTAATGAAAAACTGTTTTTT. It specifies CPSRKSRSSTNEKLFF.